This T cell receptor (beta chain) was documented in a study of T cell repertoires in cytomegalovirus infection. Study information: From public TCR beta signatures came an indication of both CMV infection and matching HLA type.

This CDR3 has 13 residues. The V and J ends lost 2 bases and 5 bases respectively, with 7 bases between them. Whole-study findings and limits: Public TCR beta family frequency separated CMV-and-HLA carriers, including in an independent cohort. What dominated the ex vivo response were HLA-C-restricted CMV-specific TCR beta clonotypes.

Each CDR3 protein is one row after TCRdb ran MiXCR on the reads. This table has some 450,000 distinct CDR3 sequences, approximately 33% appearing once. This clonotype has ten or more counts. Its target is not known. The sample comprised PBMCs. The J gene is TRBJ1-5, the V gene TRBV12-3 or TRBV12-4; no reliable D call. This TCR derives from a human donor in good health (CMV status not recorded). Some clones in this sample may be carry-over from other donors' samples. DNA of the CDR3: TGTGCCAGCAGTTTAAATAGGGATCAGCCCCAGCATTTT. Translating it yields CASSLNRDQPQHF.